This T cell receptor (beta chain) originates from a study of blood T cell repertoires in COVID-19. Whole-study context: Acute and convalescent COVID-19 specimens originated in the United States, Italy and Spain. T cells, B-cell-depleted T cells, or PBMCs supplied cDNA or gDNA.

The CDR3 extends over 15 amino acids. The junction had 4 bases not matched to a gene; V was cut back by 3 bases and J by 7 bases. The V gene's germline CDR1 is SGHVS and CDR2 FQNEAQ. This clone appeared a single time. Per the study methods: Scientists estimated how many nucleated cells there were by amplifying reference gene primers. Assay: immunoSEQ multiplex PCR; the TCRdb copy retains only in-frame clones and omits some. V and J calls and clone size are given by that table; D and trimming were obtained from the DNA. Of approximately 270,000 clones in the sample, about nine tenths were seen once. This TCR came from a middle-aged man with acute or convalescent COVID-19. The specimen sequenced was peripheral blood. The rearrangement joins TRBV7-8 to TRBJ1-5; 12 positions agree with TRBD1. The CDR3 here is CASSLGQGAGQPQHF. DNA for the CDR3: TGTGCCAGCAGCTTGGGACAGGGGGCGGGGCAGCCCCAGCATTTT.